Listed here is a single T cell receptor (beta chain). No antigen is known for it. RNA transcripts served as the template for amplifying TCR beta CDR3 regions. TCR CDR3 regions were first amplified by RT-PCR with HTBI primers. TCRdb re-called the multiplex PCR reads with MiXCR, one entry per CDR3 protein. The data contain 500,000 to 650,000 distinct CDR3 sequences, around 13% of them singletons. The data were obtained in a study of T cells in Graves' hyperthyroidism and ophthalmopathy. Study at large: Blood from the periphery was taken at initial diagnosis, before any treatment. General study points: Researchers found most expanded thyroid clonotypes above 0.001 in blood as well.

Pregnant or lactating patients were excluded, as were those with uncontrolled infection or other autoimmune disease. Extraction of PBMCs used under 13 ml of fresh peripheral blood. The ends were cut back, 5 bases at V and 5 bases at J, with 15 bases in the middle. The CDR3 covers 13 residues. Germline lookup yields CDR1 SQVTM and CDR2 ANQGSEA. The TCR originated in a woman in her 50s with Graves' ophthalmopathy. The chain is built from TRBV29-1 and TRBJ2-5; D might be TRBD1 (6 bases). The sample consisted of blood. CDR3: CSVFDRLGETQYF. DNA for the CDR3: TGCAGCGTTTTCGACAGGCTGGGGGAGACCCAGTACTTC.